The 24 T cell receptor beta chains below come from one sample, sequenced in a study of regulatory T cells in long-lasting Graves disease. Regarding time point: newly diagnosed GD, antithyroid drugs for less than 3 months. The TCR library was prepared using RNA isolated from PBMCs. Library construction for TCR beta used iRepertoire HTBI primers and Arm-PCR of CDR3 regions. MiXCR was run by TCRdb on the multiplex PCR reads, yielding one entry per CDR3 protein. There are 350,000 to 450,000 distinct CDR3 sequences in the sample; 14% to 15% occur only once, and roughly 17% lies in the top ten. The same sample was also used in a study of T cells in Graves' hyperthyroidism and ophthalmopathy.

The sequencing here drew on peripheral blood mononuclear cells (PBMCs), taken at new diagnosis, from a patient treated with antithyroid drugs. Receptor source: a woman in her twenties or thirties with Graves disease.

The table lists this clonotype with a few counts. A much larger clone sits a single nucleotide away, making a read error possible. V and J are TRBV30 and TRBJ2-7; tentatively, D is TRBD1 or TRBD2 (6 bases each). The CDR3 spans 16 residues. The germline V gene has CDR1 GTSNPN and CDR2 SVGIG (reference sequence). V was trimmed by 2 bases and J by 3 bases, leaving 20 bases between them. The CDR3 protein is CAWSLEEGGQGYEQYF. The CDR3 DNA is TGTGCCTGGAGTCTTGAGGAGGGGGGCCAAGGCTACGAGCAGTACTTC. Using reference TRBV30 and TRBJ2-7 for the parts outside the CDR3, the full variable domain is SQTIHQWPATLVQPVGSPLSLECTVEGTSNPNLYWYRQAAGRGLQLLFYSVGIGQISSEVPQNLSASRPQDRQFILSSKKLLLSDSGFYLCAWSLEEGGQGYEQYFGPGTRLTVT.

This clonotype was observed a few times. The chain employs TRBV10-3 and TRBJ2-7, with D perhaps TRBD1 or TRBD2 (5 bases each). There are 15 residues in the CDR3. Trimming pared 5 bases from V and 2 bases from J, leaving 16 bases between. Germline CDR1 ENHRY, CDR2 SYGVKD. The chain's CDR3 is CAISPGPTSTYEQYF. CDR3 bases: TGTGCCATCAGTCCGGGACCTACATCAACCTACGAGCAGTACTTC.

This clonotype was seen ten or more times. The chain recombines TRBV6-2 or TRBV6-3 with TRBJ2-1; D is undetermined. This CDR3 is 11 amino acids long. The ends were cut back, 8 bases at V and 11 bases at J, with 13 bases in the middle. The germline gives CDR1 MNHEY, CDR2 SVGEGT. The CDR3 reads CASQKADKQFF. As DNA, the CDR3 is TGTGCCAGCCAAAAAGCCGATAAGCAGTTCTTC.

This clonotype was observed many times. The CDR3 nucleotides are TGTGCCAGCAGTTACTCCTTAGCGACTAGCGGAACCGGGGAGCTGTTTTTT. It is translated as CASSYSLATSGTGELFF. V is TRBV6-5 and J is TRBJ2-2, with 9 positions matching TRBD2. The length of the CDR3 is 17 residues. Germline loops: CDR1 MNHEY, CDR2 SVGAGI. V lost 0 bases to trimming and J lost 5 bases; unmatched junction nucleotides: 7.

This clonotype was seen at least ten times. V gene TRBV27 combines with J gene TRBJ2-2; TRBD1 or TRBD2 may be the D gene (5 bases each). CDR3 length: 16 residues. Deletions cut 5 bases from V and 0 bases from J, with 13 bases between. CDR1 is MNHEY, CDR2 SMNVEV, per germline (reference sequence). The CDR3 DNA sequence: TGTGCCAGCAGTCCCGGGACGGATTCGAACACCGGGGAGCTGTTTTTT. It specifies CASSPGTDSNTGELFF.

This clonotype was counted many times. The chain uses TRBV6-5 and TRBJ2-7, with a tentative D call TRBD2 (5 bases). This CDR3 region has 16 residues. Germline values: CDR1 MNHEY, CDR2 SVGAGI. The V gene lost 0 bases and the J gene lost 3 bases, with 15 bases spanning the gap. CDR3 sequence reads: CASSYSDLEDDYEQYF. The CDR3 region has the DNA TGTGCCAGCAGTTACTCGGACCTGGAGGACGACTACGAGCAGTACTTC.

This clonotype was observed a single time. DNA for the CDR3: TGCGCCACCGGGCCGGGACTAGCGGCCTACGAGCAGTACTTC. It specifies CATGPGLAAYEQYF. The chain uses TRBV4-1 and TRBJ2-7; 11 nucleotides agree with TRBD2. This CDR3 contains 14 residues. Germline CDR1 and CDR2: MGHRA and YSYEKL. The trim removed 10 bases at V and 2 bases at J, leaving 7 bases unmatched.

This clonotype was picked up a small number of times. The CDR3 DNA reads TGCGCCAGCAGCTCACAGGGAGATTACACTGAAGCTTTCTTT. This codes for CASSSQGDYTEAFF. The chain recombines TRBV5-1 with TRBJ1-1; D perhaps matches TRBD1 (6 bases). The germline V gene encodes CDR1 SGHRS and CDR2 YFSETQ. The CDR3 loop spans 14 amino acids. Trimming pared 3 bases from V and 3 bases from J, leaving 12 bases between.

This clonotype has at least ten counts. The V and J genes are TRBV20-1 and TRBJ2-1; D gene ambiguous. The CDR3 spans 18 residues. V was pared by 0 bases and J by 0 bases, with 18 bases between. Germline V gene data show CDR1 as DFQATT and CDR2 as SNEGSKA (reference sequence). The CDR3 DNA reads TGCAGTGCTAGAGATGAGCCGCTAGGTCTTGCCTCCTACAATGAGCAGTTCTTC. Protein: CSARDEPLGLASYNEQFF.

The rearrangement joins TRBV19 to TRBJ2-3; maybe TRBD1 (8 bases). The J call may be mistaken, given a closer DNA end match to TRBJ2-7. Germline CDR1 LNHDA, CDR2 SQIVND (reference sequence). The CDR3 length is 16 residues. CDR3 sequence reads: CASRTPGGQGFNEQYF. The CDR3 DNA is TGTGCCAGTAGAACCCCGGGAGGACAGGGTTTCAATGAGCAGTACTTC.

This clonotype was counted ten times or more. This chain connects TRBV3-1 to TRBJ2-3; weak D call: TRBD1 (7 bases). The CDR3 has 15 residues. Germline loops: CDR1 LGHDT, CDR2 YNNKEL (reference sequence). V was trimmed by 4 bases and J by 4 bases, leaving 15 bases between them. CDR3 bases: TGTGCCAGCAGCCTGAGGGGACAGCGGGCAGATACGCAGTATTTT. It translates to CASSLRGQRADTQYF.

This clonotype was counted at least ten times. The J gene is TRBJ2-7, the V gene TRBV5-1; possible D gene TRBD1, 6 bases. V gave up 7 bases and J gave up 5 bases, with 16 bases separating them. Germline V gene lookup returns CDR1 SGHRS and CDR2 YFSETQ. This CDR3 comprises 13 residues. The CDR3 region is CASRPLAGDEQYF. CDR3 sequence (DNA): TGCGCCAGCCGCCCTCTAGCAGGGGACGAGCAGTACTTC.

There are many counts of this clonotype. CDR3 bases: TGCAGTGGGGGCCTTAGCGGGAGTAGCACAGATACGCAGTATTTT. It yields the protein CSGGLSGSSTDTQYF. The chain carries TRBV20-1 and TRBJ2-3; 9 bases fit TRBD2. There are 15 residues in the CDR3. Looked up from germline, CDR1 is DFQATT and CDR2 is SNEGSKA (reference sequence). Germline trimming cut 7 bases from V and 0 bases from J; bases unmatched to any gene: 8.

This clonotype was observed many times. This chain uses TRBV25-1 with TRBJ2-3; 8 positions agree with TRBD2. CDR1 is MGHDK and CDR2 is SYGVNS in the germline V gene. The V gene end was trimmed by 4 bases and the J gene end by 2 bases; junction bases not matched to a gene: 8. CDR3 length equals 16 residues. The CDR3 DNA is TGTGCCAGCAGTGCATTATTAGCGGGACACACAGATACGCAGTATTTT. Its protein is CASSALLAGHTDTQYF.

The chain uses TRBV12-3 or TRBV12-4 and TRBJ2-2, with 11 nucleotides matching TRBD2. This CDR3 region has 16 residues. The ends lost 0 bases at V and 3 bases at J; junction bases unmatched: 0. The CDR3 coding sequence is TGTGCCAGCAGTTTAGCACTAGCGGGAGACACCGGGGAGCTGTTTTTT. It yields the protein CASSLALAGDTGELFF.

This clonotype was detected many times. The chain is built from TRBV20-1 and TRBJ2-3, with D unresolved. V was clipped by 6 bases and J by 2 bases, with 6 bases between them. The CDR3 consists of 11 residues. In germline, CDR1 is DFQATT, CDR2 SNEGSKA (reference sequence). The CDR3 sequence is CSAPYTDTQYF. CDR3 in DNA: TGCAGTGCCCCCTACACAGATACGCAGTATTTT.

Turning to this clonotype: A clone one base away is much larger, so this may be a read error. J is TRBJ1-5 and V is TRBV12-3 or TRBV12-4; 7 nucleotides line up with TRBD1. V lost 8 bases, J lost 6 bases, and 13 bases stayed unmatched. CDR3 length equals 15 residues. The CDR3 loop is CASGSRQGLVQPQHF. In DNA, the CDR3 is TGTGCCAGCGGCAGCAGACAGGGCCTGGTTCAGCCCCAGCATTTT.

Many counts were recorded for this clonotype. The V call is TRBV11-3, the J call TRBJ2-1; 8 bases agree with TRBD1. This CDR3 has 15 residues. Trimming cost V 5 bases and J 8 bases; bases outside gene matches: 11. Germline values: CDR1 SGHNT, CDR2 YENEEA. Here the CDR3 reads CASSPQDGQGHEQFF. Written as DNA, the CDR3 is TGTGCCAGCAGCCCCCAAGATGGACAGGGCCATGAGCAGTTCTTC.

The chain is built from TRBV5-5 and TRBJ1-2, with TRBD1 as a possible D gene (5 bases). The CDR3 is 15 residues long. V dropped 3 bases and J dropped 2 bases, with 14 bases sitting between them. Germline V lookup: CDR1 SGHKS, CDR2 YYEKEE (reference sequence). DNA for the CDR3: TGTGCCAGCAGCTCCAACGGGGCGGAGAACTATGGCTACACCTTC. Translated: CASSSNGAENYGYTF.

In nucleotides, the CDR3 is TGTGCCAGCAGGCTTAGGGACAGCGAAGCTTTCTTT. Translation: CASRLRDSEAFF. This sequence joins TRBV28 and TRBJ1-1; 7 nucleotides match TRBD1. In germline, CDR1 is MDHEN, CDR2 SYDVKM. V dropped 6 bases and J dropped 8; count of bases not matched to a gene: 6. The CDR3 sequence is 12 residues long.

Ten or more counts support this clonotype. The rearrangement joins TRBV5-1 to TRBJ2-4, with D hard to call. The germline gives CDR1 SGHRS, CDR2 YFSETQ. The CDR3 length is 13 residues. V gave up 0 bases and J gave up 9 bases, with 10 bases separating them. The CDR3: CASSLAGRSIQYF. For the CDR3, the DNA is TGCGCCAGCAGCTTGGCCGGACGGAGCATTCAGTACTTC.

The sample holds a few counts of this clonotype. The V and J genes are TRBV29-1 and TRBJ2-2; D is unresolved. With 4 bases removed from V and 8 bases from J, the gap between germline ends came to 8 bases. The germline CDR1 and CDR2 sequences are SQVTM and ANQGSEA. The CDR3 consists of 11 residues. This CDR3 is CSVVLWGELFF. The CDR3 bases are TGCAGCGTTGTACTCTGGGGGGAGCTGTTTTTT.

A note on this clonotype: This clone may be a read error of a much larger clone one base away. This rearrangement joins TRBV10-3 to TRBJ2-7; 9 nucleotides agree with TRBD1. There are 13 residues in the CDR3. Trimming removed 7 bases from V and 5 bases from J; junction bases left unmatched: 6. The germline V gene encodes CDR1 ENHRY and CDR2 SYGVKD. As DNA, the CDR3 is TGTGCCATCACCTGGGACAGGGACCACGAGCAGTACTTC. This gives the protein CAITWDRDHEQYF.

This clonotype was counted many times. This sequence joins TRBV11-2 and TRBJ2-1, with D perhaps TRBD2 (5 bases). Germline-derived CDR1 and CDR2 are SGHAT and FQNNGV. This CDR3 contains 17 residues. The germline V and J ends were trimmed by 5 bases and 3 bases, with 20 bases remaining between them. The CDR3 sequence is CASSGGSRRILYNEQFF. The DNA of the CDR3 is TGTGCCAGCAGCGGAGGCTCGAGGCGGATCCTCTACAATGAGCAGTTCTTC.